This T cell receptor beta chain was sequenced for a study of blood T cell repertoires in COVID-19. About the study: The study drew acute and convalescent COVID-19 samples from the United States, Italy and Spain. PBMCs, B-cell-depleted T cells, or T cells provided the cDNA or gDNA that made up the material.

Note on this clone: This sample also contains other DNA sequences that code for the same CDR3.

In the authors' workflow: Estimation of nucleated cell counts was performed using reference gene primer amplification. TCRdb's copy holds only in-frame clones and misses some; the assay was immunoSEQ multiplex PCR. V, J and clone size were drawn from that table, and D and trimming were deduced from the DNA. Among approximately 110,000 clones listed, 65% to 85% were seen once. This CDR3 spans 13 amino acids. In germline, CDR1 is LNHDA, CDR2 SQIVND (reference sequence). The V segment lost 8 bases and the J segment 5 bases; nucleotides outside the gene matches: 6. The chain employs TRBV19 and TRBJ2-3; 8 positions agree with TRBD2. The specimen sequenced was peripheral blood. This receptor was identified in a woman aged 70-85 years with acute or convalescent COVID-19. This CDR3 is CASLGLAGDTQYF. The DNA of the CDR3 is TGTGCCAGTCTGGGGCTAGCGGGAGATACGCAGTATTTT.